The 29 T cell receptor beta chains listed next were all sequenced from one sample in a study of human T cells and chemical hapten exposure. Time point defined: pre-sensitization, week 0. The treatment is: therapeutic diphenylcyclopropenone sensitization with weekly scalp DPC. TCRdb itself ran the RACE reads through MiXCR, one entry per CDR3 protein. The sample has about 39,000 distinct CDR3 sequences; approximately 13% are singletons. Here the sequenced sample was whole blood, taken in connection with sensitization to the hapten diphenylcyclopropenone (DPC). Receptors originate from a woman in her twenties or thirties with alopecia areata. Some clones in this sample may be carry-over from other donors' samples.

This clonotype was recorded at least ten times. CDR3 sequence (DNA): TGTGCCAGCAGCCCTAGCGGGGACTCCTACAATGAGCAGTTCTTC. The encoded protein is CASSPSGDSYNEQFF. This chain joins TRBV7-8 and TRBJ2-1; 9 nucleotides match TRBD2. With V trimmed by 5 bases and J by 0 bases, 2 bases remained unmatched. The CDR3 loop spans 15 amino acids. CDR1 and CDR2 (germline): SGHVS, FQNEAQ.

This clonotype was recorded many times. The V and J genes are TRBV7-9 and TRBJ2-7; D is ambiguous. Trimming cost V 1 base and J 5 bases, with 15 bases left between them. This CDR3 contains 15 residues. Germline CDR1 reads SEHNR; CDR2 reads FQNEAQ (reference sequence). In DNA form, the CDR3 reads TGTGCCAGCAGCTTAGAAGGGTCCAGTCTCCACGAGCAGTACTTC. It translates to CASSLEGSSLHEQYF.

This clonotype was counted many times. This chain uses TRBV11-3 with TRBJ2-1, with 8 bases that match TRBD1. The CDR3 runs to 14 residues. Germline CDR1 and CDR2: SGHNT and YENEEA. Trimming at V came to 5 bases and at J to 8 bases, leaving 8 bases not matched to a gene. The CDR3 here is CASSLGQGWDEQFF. The CDR3 coding sequence is TGTGCCAGCAGCCTAGGACAGGGATGGGATGAGCAGTTCTTC.

This clonotype was found a few times. V and J are TRBV27 and TRBJ2-7; tentative D call: TRBD2 (6 bases). Trimming removed 2 bases from V and 6 bases from J, with 17 bases in between. CDR1 is MNHEY, CDR2 SMNVEV, per germline (reference sequence). The CDR3 spans 15 residues. The CDR3 DNA follows: TGTGCCAGCAGTTTACGGGACTCCCAGAGCGGCGAGCAGTACTTC. This codes for CASSLRDSQSGEQYF.

V is TRBV20-1 and J is TRBJ1-1; TRBD1 might be the D (6 bases). Trimming took off 0 bases at V and 11 bases at J, with 13 bases between the two ends. The germline V gene has CDR1 DFQATT and CDR2 SNEGSKA (reference sequence). This CDR3 contains 12 residues. As DNA, the CDR3 is TGCAGTGCTAGAGATTCGGGGGCGCCTGCTTTCTTT. Protein: CSARDSGAPAFF.

The rearrangement uses TRBV20-1 and TRBJ1-2; D unclear. The CDR3 runs to 12 residues. Germline assignment: CDR1 DFQATT and CDR2 SNEGSKA (reference sequence). V lost 6 bases and J lost 4, with 12 bases in between. CDR3 sequence reads: CSAEWTGYGYTF. In DNA, the CDR3 is TGCAGTGCCGAGTGGACCGGCTATGGCTACACCTTC.

In this sample, this clonotype turned up many times. V and J are TRBV5-1 and TRBJ1-2; a possible D gene is TRBD1 (5 bases). This CDR3 comprises 13 residues. V lost 7 bases and J lost 6, with 16 bases in between. Germline CDR1 is SGHRS and CDR2 is YFSETQ. Here the CDR3 reads CASSSQAYHGYTF. The CDR3 DNA sequence: TGCGCCAGCTCTTCACAGGCTTACCATGGCTACACCTTC.

This clonotype was counted at least ten times. The rearrangement links TRBV20-1 to TRBJ2-5; perhaps TRBD2 as D (5 bases). Trimming took 6 bases from V and 4 from J, leaving 15 bases between them. The germline gives CDR1 DFQATT, CDR2 SNEGSKA (reference sequence). This CDR3 comprises 13 residues. The chain's CDR3 is CSARSGMSETQYF. CDR3 bases: TGCAGTGCGCGGTCGGGGATGTCAGAGACCCAGTACTTC.

V usage is TRBV4-1 and J usage is TRBJ2-7, with 8 bases aligning to TRBD2. CDR3 length equals 15 residues. V trimming: 1 base; J trimming: 5 bases; junction bases outside the gene matches: 7. CDR1 and CDR2 (germline): MGHRA, YSYEKL. Written as DNA, the CDR3 is TGCGCCAGCAGCCAAGGTCGGGAGGGCCCGGACGAGCAGTACTTC. The encoded protein is CASSQGREGPDEQYF.

The chain carries TRBV6-5 and TRBJ2-3; TRBD2 aligns across 9 bases. The V gene end was trimmed by 6 bases and the J gene end by 6 bases; junction bases not matched to a gene: 13. CDR3 length: 16 residues. The V gene's germline CDR1 is MNHEY and CDR2 SVGAGI. The CDR3 region has the DNA TGTGCCAGCAGCCCCCCGGCGGGAGGGCCGGATGATACGCAGTATTTT. Translated: CASSPPAGGPDDTQYF.

The J gene is TRBJ2-3, the V gene TRBV28; possible D gene TRBD2, 7 bases. Germline V gene data show CDR1 as MDHEN and CDR2 as SYDVKM. Trimming took 7 bases from V and 5 from J, leaving 16 bases between them. This CDR3 has 14 residues. CDR3 nucleotides: TGTGCCAGCATAGGCGGGGGCGTTGAAGATACGCAGTATTTT. It translates to CASIGGGVEDTQYF.

This chain uses TRBV29-1 with TRBJ2-7; D tentatively fits TRBD1 or TRBD2 (6 bases each). Deletions cut 7 bases from V and 5 bases from J, with 27 bases between. The CDR3 length is 16 residues. Germline V lookup: CDR1 SQVTM, CDR2 ANQGSEA. The CDR3 is CSAGAGWGMARNEQYF. The CDR3 DNA reads as TGCAGCGCGGGGGCCGGTTGGGGAATGGCTAGGAACGAGCAGTACTTC.

This clonotype was seen repeatedly, ten times or more. This CDR3 reads CASRQDSYEQYF. In nucleotides, the CDR3 is TGTGCCAGTAGGCAGGACTCCTACGAGCAGTACTTC. The rearrangement links TRBV19 to TRBJ2-7; D is ambiguous. Germline V gene data show CDR1 as LNHDA and CDR2 as SQIVND (reference sequence). V lost 6 bases and J 0 bases, leaving 6 bases between the germline ends. This CDR3 spans 12 amino acids.

This clonotype was seen a few times. The V and J genes are TRBV11-3 and TRBJ2-1; D perhaps matches TRBD2 (6 bases). Germline CDR1 and CDR2: SGHNT and YENEEA. Trimming took 1 base from V and 6 from J, leaving 13 bases between them. The CDR3 loop spans 15 amino acids. The CDR3 coding sequence is TGTGCCAGCAGCTTAGCACCGGGAGTCGGCAATGAGCAGTTCTTC. Protein: CASSLAPGVGNEQFF.

This clonotype has more than one count but fewer than ten. V and J are TRBV21-1 and TRBJ1-1; TRBD1, as called in the table, went unchecked against the DNA. TRBV21-1 is designated a pseudogene. This CDR3 is built from 8 residues. The CDR3 is CLGGVAFF. DNA of the CDR3: TGTCTAGGGGGGGTAGCTTTCTTT.

CDR3 DNA: TGTGCCTCTTGCGCAGGCGACACGAACACTGAAGCTTTCTTT. This codes for CASCAGDTNTEAFF. The J gene is TRBJ1-1, the V gene TRBV28; D is ambiguous. Between the trimmed V and J ends, which lost 11 bases and 1 base, there was a span of 17 bases. This CDR3 region has 14 residues. Germline V gene sequence: CDR1 MDHEN, CDR2 SYDVKM.

This clonotype was seen a single time. The chain recombines TRBV5-6 with TRBJ1-1, with D unclear. Germline CDR1 reads SGHDT; CDR2 reads YYEEEE. The CDR3 spans 14 residues. The V and J ends lost 6 bases and 5 bases respectively, with 17 bases between them. The DNA of the CDR3 is TGTGCCAGCATTCTACAGCCTGTCGGGACTGAAGCTTTCTTT. Protein product: CASILQPVGTEAFF.

The chain links TRBV29-1 to TRBJ2-1; D unresolved. Trimming cost V 5 bases and J 7 bases, with 12 bases left between them. From germline, CDR1 is SQVTM and CDR2 ANQGSEA. CDR3 length: 12 amino acids. The CDR3 here is CSVRTPWNEQFF. CDR3 bases: TGCAGCGTTCGGACCCCTTGGAATGAGCAGTTCTTC.

The chain carries TRBV28 and TRBJ1-2; no definite D call. From germline, CDR1 is MDHEN and CDR2 SYDVKM. The length of the CDR3 is 12 residues. V lost 3 bases to trimming and J lost 4 bases, with 6 bases between them. The CDR3 protein is CASSFPPYGYTF. The CDR3 region has the DNA TGTGCCAGCAGTTTCCCCCCCTATGGCTACACCTTC.

This clonotype was seen many times. The rearrangement joins TRBV7-2 to TRBJ2-7; TRBD1 agrees at 7 bases. The V gene end was trimmed by 4 bases and the J gene end by 5 bases; junction bases not matched to a gene: 5. This CDR3 has 13 amino acids. From germline, CDR1 is SGHTA and CDR2 FQGNSA. Here the CDR3 reads CASSSQGWDEQYF. The CDR3, as DNA: TGTGCCAGCAGCTCACAGGGGTGGGACGAGCAGTACTTC.

The gene calls are TRBV7-2 and TRBJ1-5; D is undetermined. Looked up from germline, CDR1 is SGHTA and CDR2 is FQGNSA. CDR3 length: 15 residues. Deletions cut 1 base from V and 3 bases from J, with 10 bases between. The CDR3 DNA is TGTGCCAGCAGCTTAGTTTCAGAAATCAATCAGCCCCAGCATTTT. It codes for CASSLVSEINQPQHF.

This clonotype was found many times. CDR3 region: CSAASYGQGLSYTF. CDR3 bases: TGCAGTGCTGCCAGCTATGGACAGGGGCTTAGCTACACCTTC. The chain couples TRBV20-1 to TRBJ1-2; 9 nucleotides agree with TRBD1. Per the germline V gene, CDR1 is DFQATT and CDR2 is SNEGSKA (reference sequence). The ends lost 5 bases at V and 9 bases at J; junction bases unmatched: 13. This CDR3 contains 14 residues.

The chain uses TRBV6-2 or TRBV6-3 and TRBJ1-2; D is undetermined. The germline V gene has CDR1 MNHEY and CDR2 SVGEGT. Trimming took off 4 bases at V and 4 bases at J, with 7 bases between the two ends. The CDR3 spans 12 residues. The CDR3 DNA reads as TGTGCCAGCAGTTCCTGGACCTATGGCTACACCTTC. It encodes CASSSWTYGYTF.

This clonotype was seen at least ten times. The rearrangement links TRBV7-2 to TRBJ2-3; 12 bases fit TRBD2. J lost 8 bases, V lost 5 bases, and 8 bases had no gene match. CDR3 size: 15 residues. Germline CDR1 reads SGHTA; CDR2 reads FQGNSA. The CDR3 DNA is TGTGCCAGCAGCCCCGGACTAGCGGGGCGGGGTACGCAGTATTTT. This codes for CASSPGLAGRGTQYF.

V is TRBV28 and J is TRBJ1-2, with no clear D. This CDR3 spans 11 amino acids. Germline V lookup: CDR1 MDHEN, CDR2 SYDVKM. The V end lost 6 bases, the J end lost 2 bases, and 4 bases lay between the germline ends. The CDR3 protein is CASRGNYGYTF. The CDR3 nucleotides are TGTGCCAGCAGGGGAAACTATGGCTACACCTTC.

In its sample, this clonotype was seen many times. The chain is built from TRBV6-5 and TRBJ1-1, with a possible D match to TRBD1 (6 bases). Germline V gives CDR1 MNHEY, CDR2 SVGAGI. V was pared by 0 bases and J by 5 bases, with 22 bases between. This CDR3 comprises 18 residues. The CDR3 loop reads CASSYSIRSRTAHTEAFF. CDR3 bases: TGTGCCAGCAGTTACTCGATACGGAGCCGGACAGCCCATACTGAAGCTTTCTTT.

This clonotype occurred a few times. The chain links TRBV7-8 to TRBJ2-7; 7 positions match TRBD2. V gave up 5 bases and J gave up 2 bases; unmatched junction bases: 12. This CDR3 spans 16 amino acids. Germline CDR1 SGHVS, CDR2 FQNEAQ. The CDR3 sequence: CASSLPGGKITYEQYF. The DNA of the CDR3 is TGTGCCAGCAGCCTCCCCGGGGGGAAGATAACCTACGAGCAGTACTTC.

In this sample, this clonotype turned up a few times. V usage is TRBV7-9 and J usage is TRBJ1-2; D may be TRBD1 (5 bases). V lost 1 base and J 4 bases, leaving 13 bases between the germline ends. The germline gives CDR1 SEHNR, CDR2 FQNEAQ (reference sequence). CDR3 length: 15 residues. CDR3 amino acids: CASSLDDSPSYGYTF. The CDR3 DNA reads as TGTGCCAGCAGCTTAGATGACAGCCCTTCCTATGGCTACACCTTC.

This chain links TRBV5-5 with TRBJ2-7, with a tentative D call TRBD1 (5 bases). The CDR3 extends over 17 amino acids. The V and J ends lost 2 bases and 2 bases respectively, with 20 bases between them. In germline, CDR1 is SGHKS, CDR2 YYEKEE (reference sequence). CDR3 region: CASSFRSPDTGPYEQYF. The CDR3 DNA sequence: TGTGCCAGCAGCTTTAGAAGCCCGGACACCGGACCCTACGAGCAGTACTTC.